These T cell receptor beta chains were read from a single sample in a study of technical replicates of blood from a handful of donors. Produced via immunoSEQ multiplex PCR; TCRdb's table is partial and in-frame only. Of 100,000 or so clones in the sample, 90% to 96% were seen once. The sequenced sample consisted of T cells isolated from PBMCs. These receptors were taken from a human donor in good health. The CDR3 runs from the conserved cysteine through the conserved F or W. Fields, in order: CDR3 DNA, CDR3 protein, V gene, D gene, clone size, J gene. D genes are given only for firm matches. Clone size, where shown, is once, few, many, or a class for clones that have expanded.

CDR3nt: TGTGCCAGCAGTCAGGGGACAGGACGGGGCACAGATACGCAGTATTTT
CDR3aa: CASSQGTGRGTDTQYF
v_gene: TRBV27
d_gene: TRBD1
abundance: .
j_gene: TRBJ2-3

CDR3nt: TGTGCCAGCAGTCTTCCCACAGGTTCCGGGAATCAGCCCCAGCATTTT
CDR3aa: CASSLPTGSGNQPQHF
v_gene: TRBV28
d_gene: .
abundance: .
j_gene: TRBJ1-5

CDR3nt: TGTGCCAGCAGCCGAATTTCACTAGCGGGAGAGACCCAGTACTTC
CDR3aa: CASSRISLAGETQYF
v_gene: TRBV4-2
d_gene: TRBD2
abundance: .
j_gene: TRBJ2-5

CDR3nt: TGTGCCAGCAGCACCATAGCGGGAGGGCTAGGGAATGAGCAGTTCTTC
CDR3aa: CASSTIAGGLGNEQFF
v_gene: TRBV7-8
d_gene: TRBD2
abundance: .
j_gene: TRBJ2-1

CDR3nt: TGCGCCAGCAGCTTGAACTCGGGGGAAGCTGGAAACACCATATATTTT
CDR3aa: CASSLNSGEAGNTIYF
v_gene: TRBV5-1
d_gene: .
abundance: .
j_gene: TRBJ1-3

CDR3nt: TGTGCCAGCAGCTTAGGTCGGAGAGGTTATGGCTACACCTTC
CDR3aa: CASSLGRRGYGYTF
v_gene: TRBV11-2
d_gene: .
abundance: .
j_gene: TRBJ1-2

CDR3nt: TGTGCCAGCAGCTTCTCGACAGGGGGCTCCTACGAGCAGTACTTC
CDR3aa: CASSFSTGGSYEQYF
v_gene: TRBV11-2
d_gene: TRBD1
abundance: .
j_gene: TRBJ2-7

CDR3nt: TGTGCCAGCAGTTTTACAGTGTCAGGCAATCAGCCCCAGCATTTT
CDR3aa: CASSFTVSGNQPQHF
v_gene: TRBV27
d_gene: .
abundance: .
j_gene: TRBJ1-5

CDR3nt: TGCGCCAGCAGCCAAGTAACAGGGCGGAATGATGAGCAGTTCTTC
CDR3aa: CASSQVTGRNDEQFF
v_gene: TRBV4-3
d_gene: .
abundance: .
j_gene: TRBJ2-1

CDR3nt: TGCGCCAGCAGCCAAGACCTGGCGGCATTGGACGAGCAGTACTTC
CDR3aa: CASSQDLAALDEQYF
v_gene: TRBV4-1
d_gene: .
abundance: .
j_gene: TRBJ2-7

CDR3nt: TGCGCCAGCCCCCCACTAGCGGGAGAAGGCGAGCAGTACTTC
CDR3aa: CASPPLAGEGEQYF
v_gene: TRBV4-3
d_gene: TRBD2
abundance: few
j_gene: TRBJ2-7

CDR3nt: TGTGCCAGCAGCTCCTCTGGGGACAGGGGCAACGAGCAGTACTTC
CDR3aa: CASSSSGDRGNEQYF
v_gene: TRBV27
d_gene: TRBD1
abundance: .
j_gene: TRBJ2-7

CDR3nt: TGTGCCACCAGCAGAGATCGGGGTTTCTACGAGCAGTACTTC
CDR3aa: CATSRDRGFYEQYF
v_gene: TRBV15
d_gene: .
abundance: .
j_gene: TRBJ2-7

CDR3nt: TGTGCCAGCAGTGACGGGGGAAACCCCGGGGAGCTGTTTTTT
CDR3aa: CASSDGGNPGELFF
v_gene: TRBV6-1
d_gene: .
abundance: .
j_gene: TRBJ2-2

CDR3nt: TGCGCCAGCAGCTCGATGGATCTAGGACAGGGAACCGGGGAGCTGTTTTTT
CDR3aa: CASSSMDLGQGTGELFF
v_gene: TRBV5-1
d_gene: TRBD1
abundance: .
j_gene: TRBJ2-2

CDR3nt: TGTGCCAGCGATTCGACGACGGGCAGGGGGCCAACTATTAACTATGGCTACACCTTC
CDR3aa: CASDSTTGRGPTINYGYTF
v_gene: TRBV2
d_gene: TRBD1
abundance: .
j_gene: TRBJ1-2

CDR3nt: TGTGCCAGCAGCAACCAGCGGGAGGGCCATTCAGGGGAGCTGTTTTTT
CDR3aa: CASSNQREGHSGELFF
v_gene: TRBV5-5
d_gene: TRBD2
abundance: .
j_gene: TRBJ2-2

CDR3nt: TGCAGTGCTAGGCAGTACGAGCAGTACTTC
CDR3aa: CSARQYEQYF
v_gene: TRBV20-1
d_gene: .
abundance: once
j_gene: TRBJ2-7

CDR3nt: TGCAGCGTTGAAGAGGAGGCCTACGAGCAGTACTTC
CDR3aa: CSVEEEAYEQYF
v_gene: TRBV29-1
d_gene: .
abundance: .
j_gene: TRBJ2-7

CDR3nt: TGCAGCGTTGCCAGTAGCCCGGGGGAAAAACTGTTTTTT
CDR3aa: CSVASSPGEKLFF
v_gene: TRBV29-1
d_gene: .
abundance: .
j_gene: TRBJ1-4

CDR3nt: TGCGCCAGCAGAATTACTAGCGGAACCTACGAGCAGTACTTC
CDR3aa: CASRITSGTYEQYF
v_gene: TRBV5-1
d_gene: TRBD2
abundance: .
j_gene: TRBJ2-7

CDR3nt: TGTGCCAGTAGTCCGGGACAGGGGGCCCTCGAGCAGTACTTC
CDR3aa: CASSPGQGALEQYF
v_gene: TRBV19
d_gene: TRBD1
abundance: .
j_gene: TRBJ2-7

CDR3nt: TGTGCCAGCAGGGATCGACTAGCGGGAAGCGAGCAGTACTTC
CDR3aa: CASRDRLAGSEQYF
v_gene: TRBV7-2
d_gene: TRBD2
abundance: .
j_gene: TRBJ2-7

CDR3nt: TGTGCCAGTAGTACGCGGGACCGGGGCTACACCTTC
CDR3aa: CASSTRDRGYTF
v_gene: TRBV19
d_gene: .
abundance: .
j_gene: TRBJ1-2

CDR3nt: TGTGCCAGCAGCCATAGAATGACAAATCGGGGGGAAAAACTGTTTTTT
CDR3aa: CASSHRMTNRGEKLFF
v_gene: TRBV14
d_gene: .
abundance: .
j_gene: TRBJ1-4

CDR3nt: TGTGCCAGCAGTTCCGACAGGGGAGCCTACGAGCAGTACTTC
CDR3aa: CASSSDRGAYEQYF
v_gene: TRBV28
d_gene: TRBD1
abundance: .
j_gene: TRBJ2-7

CDR3nt: TGTGCCAGCAGCTTGGGACTAGCGGGAGATGCAGATACGCAGTATTTT
CDR3aa: CASSLGLAGDADTQYF
v_gene: TRBV5-6
d_gene: TRBD2
abundance: .
j_gene: TRBJ2-3

CDR3nt: TGTGCCAGCTCATTCAAGCCCGGGACTAGACAAGAGACCCAGTACTTC
CDR3aa: CASSFKPGTRQETQYF
v_gene: TRBV18
d_gene: TRBD2
abundance: .
j_gene: TRBJ2-5

CDR3nt: TGTGCCAGCAGCCAAGGGGTTGGCTACACCTTC
CDR3aa: CASSQGVGYTF
v_gene: TRBV5-6
d_gene: .
abundance: .
j_gene: TRBJ1-2

CDR3nt: TGTGCCAGCAGCCTAGCTGCAAGCTCCTACAATGAGCAGTTCTTC
CDR3aa: CASSLAASSYNEQFF
v_gene: TRBV5-4
d_gene: .
abundance: .
j_gene: TRBJ2-1

CDR3nt: TGTGCCAGCAGCTTGGGGCGGGGGGCGAACACCGGGGAGCTGTTTTTT
CDR3aa: CASSLGRGANTGELFF
v_gene: TRBV5-4
d_gene: TRBD2
abundance: .
j_gene: TRBJ2-2

CDR3nt: TGCGCCAGCAGTGAATCCGGGAACGGGTACGAGCAGTACTTC
CDR3aa: CASSESGNGYEQYF
v_gene: TRBV10-2
d_gene: .
abundance: .
j_gene: TRBJ2-7

CDR3nt: TGCGCCAGCAGTCTGACAGAACACACTGAAGCTTTCTTT
CDR3aa: CASSLTEHTEAFF
v_gene: TRBV10-1
d_gene: .
abundance: once
j_gene: TRBJ1-1

CDR3nt: TGTGCCAGCAGTTTGGACACCCTCGCTGAAGCTTTCTTT
CDR3aa: CASSLDTLAEAFF
v_gene: TRBV7-9
d_gene: .
abundance: .
j_gene: TRBJ1-1

CDR3nt: TGTGCCAGCAGCGCCGGGACTAGCTCCTACAATGAGCAGTTCTTC
CDR3aa: CASSAGTSSYNEQFF
v_gene: TRBV5-4
d_gene: TRBD2
abundance: .
j_gene: TRBJ2-1

CDR3nt: TGTGCCAGCCCTGGGGACAGGGAGGTTGCTAACTATGGCTACACCTTC
CDR3aa: CASPGDREVANYGYTF
v_gene: TRBV2
d_gene: TRBD1
abundance: .
j_gene: TRBJ1-2

CDR3nt: TGTGCCAGCAGCCCCTATCGGCGGAAAAGTCAAGAGACCCAGTACTTC
CDR3aa: CASSPYRRKSQETQYF
v_gene: TRBV9
d_gene: .
abundance: .
j_gene: TRBJ2-5

CDR3nt: TGTGCCAGCAGTTACCTAGCGGGGAGCTACGAGCAGTACTTC
CDR3aa: CASSYLAGSYEQYF
v_gene: TRBV28
d_gene: TRBD2
abundance: .
j_gene: TRBJ2-7

CDR3nt: TGTGCCAGCAGTTACGAGAGGTTTTATGGCTACACCTTC
CDR3aa: CASSYERFYGYTF
v_gene: TRBV6-5
d_gene: .
abundance: .
j_gene: TRBJ1-2

CDR3nt: TGTGCCAGCAGCTTCAGGGTAAGGATCGCTGAAGCTTTCTTT
CDR3aa: CASSFRVRIAEAFF
v_gene: TRBV5-8
d_gene: .
abundance: .
j_gene: TRBJ1-1

CDR3nt: TGTGCCTGGAGTTACAGAACTGAAGCTTTCTTT
CDR3aa: CAWSYRTEAFF
v_gene: TRBV30
d_gene: .
abundance: .
j_gene: TRBJ1-1

CDR3nt: TGTGCCAGCAGCCCCAGACTAGCGGACACAGATACGCAGTATTTT
CDR3aa: CASSPRLADTDTQYF
v_gene: TRBV7-2
d_gene: TRBD2
abundance: once
j_gene: TRBJ2-3

CDR3nt: TGTGCCAGCAGTCCAGGGACTAGCGGGAGGATGACCCAGTACTTC
CDR3aa: CASSPGTSGRMTQYF
v_gene: TRBV28
d_gene: TRBD2
abundance: .
j_gene: TRBJ2-5

CDR3nt: TGCAGCGTCGAGCGCTACAGGGACGAGCAGTACTTC
CDR3aa: CSVERYRDEQYF
v_gene: TRBV29-1
d_gene: .
abundance: .
j_gene: TRBJ2-7

CDR3nt: TGTGCCACCAGCGGGGCAAGCAACGAGCAGTACTTC
CDR3aa: CATSGASNEQYF
v_gene: TRBV15
d_gene: .
abundance: .
j_gene: TRBJ2-7

CDR3nt: TGTGCCAGCAGCCTACAGGGCGAGGTGAACTTC
CDR3aa: CASSLQGEVNF
v_gene: TRBV9
d_gene: .
abundance: once
j_gene: TRBJ2-7

CDR3nt: TGCAGCGTTGAAGGGCAGGGGGCACATCGCTACACCTTC
CDR3aa: CSVEGQGAHRYTF
v_gene: TRBV29-1
d_gene: TRBD1
abundance: .
j_gene: TRBJ1-2

CDR3nt: TGTGCTAGTGGCCTTGCCGGTGCCATATATTTT
CDR3aa: CASGLAGAIYF
v_gene: TRBV12-5
d_gene: .
abundance: .
j_gene: TRBJ1-3

CDR3nt: TGTGCCAGCAGTTACAGGGATAGGGGGAACTATGGCTACACCTTC
CDR3aa: CASSYRDRGNYGYTF
v_gene: TRBV6-5
d_gene: .
abundance: .
j_gene: TRBJ1-2

CDR3nt: TGTGCCAGCAGCAAGATTCCCGGTGACAATAGCACAGATACGCAGTATTTT
CDR3aa: CASSKIPGDNSTDTQYF
v_gene: TRBV21-1
d_gene: .
abundance: once
j_gene: TRBJ2-3

CDR3nt: TGCGCCAGCAGCCAAGAGATATCGGCGGGAACCGATACGCAGTATTTT
CDR3aa: CASSQEISAGTDTQYF
v_gene: TRBV4-3
d_gene: .
abundance: .
j_gene: TRBJ2-3

CDR3nt: TGTGCCAGCAGTTTATGGGGACAGGGGACCTTAGCATCCTACGAGCAGTACTTC
CDR3aa: CASSLWGQGTLASYEQYF
v_gene: TRBV28
d_gene: TRBD1
abundance: once
j_gene: TRBJ2-7

CDR3nt: TGTGCTAGCAGCTTGGGGGCGCGCACCGGGGAGCTGTTTTTT
CDR3aa: CASSLGARTGELFF
v_gene: TRBV7-7
d_gene: .
abundance: .
j_gene: TRBJ2-2

CDR3nt: TGTGCCAGCAGTGAATCGAGGGGACAGGTCTACAATGAGCAGTTCTTC
CDR3aa: CASSESRGQVYNEQFF
v_gene: TRBV2
d_gene: TRBD1
abundance: .
j_gene: TRBJ2-1